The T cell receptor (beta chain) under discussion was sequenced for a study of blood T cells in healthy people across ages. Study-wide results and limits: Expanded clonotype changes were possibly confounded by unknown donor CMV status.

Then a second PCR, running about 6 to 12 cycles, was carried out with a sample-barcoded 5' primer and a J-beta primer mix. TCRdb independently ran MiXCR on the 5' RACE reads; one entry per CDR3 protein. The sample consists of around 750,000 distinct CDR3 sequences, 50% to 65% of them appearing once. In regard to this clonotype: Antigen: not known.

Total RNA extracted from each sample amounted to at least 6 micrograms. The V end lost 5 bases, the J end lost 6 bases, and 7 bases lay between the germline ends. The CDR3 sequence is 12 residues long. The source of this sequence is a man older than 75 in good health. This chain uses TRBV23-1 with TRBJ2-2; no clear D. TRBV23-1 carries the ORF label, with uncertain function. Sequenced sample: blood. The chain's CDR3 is CASSWSPGELFF. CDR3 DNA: TGCGCCAGCAGTTGGAGTCCCGGGGAGCTGTTTTTT.